A selection of T cell receptor beta chains follows, all from one sample in a study of tumour-infiltrating T cells in Burkitt lymphoma. Assay: immunoSEQ multiplex PCR; the TCRdb copy retains only in-frame clones and omits some. The table lists about 2,100 clones, about 16% of them singletons. Sequencing was performed on tumor tissue from a relapse. These receptors all come from a human donor with relapsed Burkitt lymphoma. CDR3s include the opening cysteine and the closing phenylalanine or tryptophan. A D gene is named only where the DNA matches it firmly. Not every row has a clone size; where given, it reads once, few, many or a size class.

size	V	D	J	DNA	CDR3
few	TRBV18	.	TRBJ1-3	TGTGCCAGCTCACCAGGGAACTCTGGAAACACCATATATTTT	CASSPGNSGNTIYF
few	TRBV5-6	TRBD2	TRBJ2-3	TGTGCCAGCGCGGGATGGGAGACTAGCGGGCCTAGCACAGATACGCAGTATTTT	CASAGWETSGPSTDTQYF
large	TRBV7-6	TRBD1	TRBJ2-7	TGTGCCAGCAGCGCCTCACAGGGGCCCTACGAGCAGTACTTC	CASSASQGPYEQYF
.	TRBV5-4	TRBD1	TRBJ2-6	TGTGCCAGCAGCTTGACAGGGGGAGACGTCCTAACTTTC	CASSLTGGDVLTF
.	TRBV6-5	TRBD2	TRBJ2-7	TGTGCCAGCAGTTACTCTCTTAGAGCGGGGGGCAACGAGCAGTACTTC	CASSYSLRAGGNEQYF
few	TRBV15	TRBD1	TRBJ1-2	TGTGCCACCAGCAGATCTAACGGGACAGGGTACTTTAACTATGGCTACACCTTC	CATSRSNGTGYFNYGYTF
few	TRBV6-5	.	TRBJ2-7	TGTGCCAGCAGCAATACACGCTACGAGCAGTACTTC	CASSNTRYEQYF
.	TRBV19	TRBD2	TRBJ2-1	TGTGCCACCGGGAGGGCTGGGCTTTACAATGAGCAGTTCTTC	CATGRAGLYNEQFF
.	TRBV18	.	TRBJ2-7	TGTGCCAGCTCGTCGCTGTACGAGCAGTACTTC	CASSSLYEQYF
.	TRBV5-1	TRBD1	TRBJ2-5	TGCGCCAGCAGCTCCAGTGGGACAGGGGGAGAGACCCAGTACTTC	CASSSSGTGGETQYF
.	TRBV2	.	TRBJ1-1	TGTGCCCTCAAAGGGAACACTGAAGCTTTCTTT	CALKGNTEAFF
few	TRBV11-2	.	TRBJ2-7	TGTGCCAGCAGCCCCTTACAGGGATTAAGCTCCTACGAGCAGTACTTC	CASSPLQGLSSYEQYF
few	TRBV27	TRBD1	TRBJ2-7	TGTGCCAGCAGATCCCCGGGACAGCGGCGATACGAGCAGTACTTC	CASRSPGQRRYEQYF
.	TRBV15	.	TRBJ1-5	TGTGCCACCAGCAGAGATACAAATCAGCCCCAGCATTTT	CATSRDTNQPQHF
.	TRBV14	.	TRBJ2-7	TGTGCCAGCAGCCAAGATTCCGGCGACTCAGCCTACGAGCAGTACTTC	CASSQDSGDSAYEQYF
few	TRBV29-1	.	TRBJ2-5	TGCAGCGTTGAAGAAATCGGGGGAGAGACCCAGTACTTC	CSVEEIGGETQYF
.	TRBV27	.	TRBJ2-6	TGTGCCAGTTTGTGGAAGGGGGGAGGGGCCAACGTCCTGACTTTC	CASLWKGGGANVLTF
few	TRBV5-1	.	TRBJ2-5	TGCGCCAGCAGCTCCATGGTGTACCAAGAGACCCAGTACTTC	CASSSMVYQETQYF
few	TRBV7-9	.	TRBJ2-1	TGTGCCAGCAGCAACGGCGGGAATGAGCAGTTCTTC	CASSNGGNEQFF
few	TRBV5-1	.	TRBJ1-4	TGCGCCAGCAGCTTGGCAGCAACTAATGAAAAACTGTTTTTT	CASSLAATNEKLFF
.	TRBV27	TRBD2	TRBJ2-2	TGTGCCAGCACCCCGACTAGCGGGAACACCGGGGAGCTGTTTTTT	CASTPTSGNTGELFF
.	TRBV11-2	.	TRBJ1-6	TGTGCCAGCAGCCCGGGTCCTGATTCACCCCTCCACTTT	CASSPGPDSPLHF
few	TRBV5-1	TRBD1	TRBJ1-2	TGCGCCAGCAGCTTTGACAGGGTGGGTGGCTACACCTTC	CASSFDRVGGYTF
few	TRBV19	.	TRBJ2-5	TGTGCCAGTAGTCCGGGGGACAGAGAAGAGACCCAGTACTTC	CASSPGDREETQYF
.	TRBV30	.	TRBJ2-7	TGTGCCTCTCAGGGGGGATACGAGCAGTACTTC	CASQGGYEQYF
few	TRBV9	.	TRBJ2-7	TGTGCCAGCAGCGTAGGGACACGTCTAACCTACGAGCAGTACTTC	CASSVGTRLTYEQYF
.	TRBV5-1	TRBD2	TRBJ2-7	TGCGCCAGCAGCATCACGCTAGCGGGAGGTACCTACGAGCAGTACTTC	CASSITLAGGTYEQYF
.	TRBV2	.	TRBJ1-5	TGTGCCAGCAGCCGAGACCTGGGCAATCAGCCCCAGCATTTT	CASSRDLGNQPQHF
few	TRBV7-6	.	TRBJ2-2	TGTGCCAGCAGCTTAGCATCCGCCGGACTCGTCGGAAGGGAGCTGTTTTTT	CASSLASAGLVGRELFF
.	TRBV11-2	TRBD2	TRBJ2-2	TGTGCCAGCAGCTTAGCGCGGACTAGCGGGAGAGCCGGGGAGCTGTTTTTT	CASSLARTSGRAGELFF
.	TRBV18	.	TRBJ2-5	TGTGCCAGCTCATCTTGGGGTCTGCAAGAGACCCAGTACTTC	CASSSWGLQETQYF
.	TRBV7-9	.	TRBJ2-7	TGTGCCAGCAGCCCTACTCTTGCCCAGGGCCGGACTAAACTCTACGAGCAGTACTTC	CASSPTLAQGRTKLYEQYF
few	TRBV27	TRBD2	TRBJ2-1	TGTGCCAGCAGTTTAGTCAGCGGGGGGTACAATGAGCAGTTCTTC	CASSLVSGGYNEQFF
few	TRBV6-6	.	TRBJ2-1	TGTGCCAGCAGTTACTCGAGGGCCTCCTACAATGAGCAGTTCTTC	CASSYSRASYNEQFF
.	TRBV27	.	TRBJ2-7	TGTGCCAGCAGTTTCTTCGGTCCGCAGACAGGACTGGACGAGCAGTACTTC	CASSFFGPQTGLDEQYF
.	TRBV20-1	TRBD1	TRBJ1-2	TGCAGGATTGGGACAGGGGAAGGCTACACCTTC	CRIGTGEGYTF
few	TRBV6-6	TRBD1	TRBJ2-1	TGTGCCAGCAGTTTTACAGGGGCGGCCTACAATGAGCAGTTCTTC	CASSFTGAAYNEQFF
.	TRBV4-1	.	TRBJ1-5	TGCGCCAGCAGCCCCACGGACCTCAATCAGCCCCAGCATTTT	CASSPTDLNQPQHF
.	TRBV7-2	.	TRBJ2-3	TGTGCCAGCAGCTTCGGGGAAACATCTACGCAGTATTTT	CASSFGETSTQYF
few	TRBV6-1	.	TRBJ1-3	TGTGCCAGCAGTGAGAACTCTGGAAACACCATATATTTT	CASSENSGNTIYF